What follows describes a single T cell receptor beta chain. The specificity of this receptor is unknown. At one boundary the junction diverges from the germline segment, which might be a read error. The CDR3 runs 14 amino acids, cysteine and phenylalanine included. The kept DNA is CDR3 alone, 42 bases in frame from the first base. CDR1 and CDR2 are drawn from the germline V gene: SGHAT, FQNNGV. Donors were 39 systemically healthy Caucasian individuals from Russia aged roughly 6 to 90 years. Approximately 10 milliliters of peripheral blood were collected from each donor into EDTA-treated Vacutainer tubes. Ficoll-Paque density-gradient centrifugation was used to isolate PBMCs, with at least 7 million per sample. Trizol reagent was used to extract total RNA from PBMCs, with at least 5.5 micrograms per sample. For every donor, an aliquot of PBMCs went through flow cytometry to measure the percentages of naive CD45RAhigh/CD27high T cells.

Library preparation used 5' RACE. The instrument given in TCRdb is Illumina HiSeq 2500. A second PCR of 7 to 11 cycles was performed with a sample-barcoded 5' primer and a J-beta primer mix. Each TCR beta cDNA molecule received a unique molecular identifier from a template-switch 5' adaptor carrying 12 random nucleotides. Each sample yielded at least 3 million CDR3-containing paired-end reads. First-strand cDNA was synthesized from all RNA with the Mint cDNA synthesis kit, primed by a TRBC-specific oligonucleotide. After uracil-DNA glycosylase treatment, a first 18-cycle PCR used universal primers M1SS and BC2_uni_R on all cDNA. Processing in the source paper ran as follows. For normalization, 1 million high-quality reads, each with a distinct molecular identifier, were randomly selected from each sample. Reads sharing molecular identifiers were discarded rather than binned into consensus sequences. CDR3 identification, clonotype clustering and error correction used MiTCR with a Q25 quality threshold and the strictest error-elimination algorithm. A nonparametric unseen species model with Euler transformation was used to estimate lower-bound total TCR beta diversity. TCRdb cleaned the public reads at Q25 with fastp, built clones with MiXCR and kept in-frame beta chains. A single entry per CDR3 protein holds the most common genes and DNA from its merged rows. The V and J calls shown here were made by TCRdb, not taken from the authors' results. Present in this sample are over 600,000 distinct CDR3 sequences, under 25% of which were seen just once. Of the sample, approximately 3.7% falls within the top ten clones.

These data belong to a study of blood T cells in healthy people across ages (dated by TCRdb to the mid-2010s). For the wider study: In model experiments, roughly one uniquely barcoded TCR beta cDNA molecule per two T cells was captured by template switching. Using deep sequencing normalized with unique cDNA molecular identifiers, the study measured how TCR beta repertoire diversity changes with age. The donors were split into four age groups: young (average around 16 years), middle-aged (39), aged (roughly 65) and long-lived (roughly 77). Donors of different ages were randomly distributed across sequencing lanes to avoid experimental bias. The study analyzed two additional independent replicas of 1 million unique cDNA reads from the same blood draw for two donors, one aged 18 to 30 and one aged 80 or older.

Paper-wide results and their limitations: Conclusive comparison of naive and antigen-experienced compartments was prevented by the profiling of bulk unsorted PBMCs. Estimates of total diversity based on one million sequenced T cells were regarded as lower bounds and as underestimates. The CMV infection status of donors was not known, potentially confounding age-related changes in expanded clonotypes. A strong correlation was found between observed TCR beta diversity and the percentage of naive T cells measured by flow cytometry. Compared with the aged group, more naive CD4+ T cells, fewer expanded clones and increased TCR diversity were shown by the long-lived group, suggesting age selection. Observed TCR beta diversity per million T cells fell roughly linearly with age, and a significant reduction was already apparent by age around 40.

This sequence was found in a man aged 65 to 79 in good health. The source material was blood. The chain joins TRBV11-2 to TRBJ2-1, and possibly TRBD1, on 6 matching bases. The CDR3 region reads CASGLDLGAGEQFF. The DNA reads as follows: TGTGCCAGCGGCTTAGATTTGGGGGCAGGGGAGCAGTTCTTC.